This T cell receptor beta chain appears in the sequencing data of a study of cytotoxic CD8 clonotypes in ibrutinib-treated CLL. The assay was immunoSEQ multiplex PCR, and TCRdb's table has in-frame clones only and misses some. Of roughly 23,000 clones in the sample, about 78% were seen once. Germline CDR1 and CDR2: GTSNPN and SVGIG (reference sequence). Deletions cut 7 bases from V and 3 bases from J, with 12 bases between. The CDR3 has 12 amino acids. The receptor comes from a human donor with chronic lymphocytic leukemia. The material sequenced was PBMCs, taken before ibrutinib treatment. This chain joins TRBV30 and TRBJ1-1; D is uncertain. As DNA, the CDR3 is TGTGCCTCACAGACGGGATACACTGAAGCTTTCTTT. It yields the protein CASQTGYTEAFF.